The source of this T cell receptor beta chain is a study of human T cells and chemical hapten exposure. As for time point: patch test 3, about 24 weeks after DPC sensitization. Treatment in this sample: therapeutic diphenylcyclopropenone sensitization with weekly scalp DPC. The library put unique molecular identifiers onto individual cDNA molecules. A single record per CDR3 protein comes from TCRdb applying MiXCR to the RACE reads. The sample records roughly 200,000 distinct CDR3 sequences, 24% being singletons. This clonotype was seen a few times. V was shortened by 4 bases and J by 6 bases, with 15 bases between the two germline ends. Per germline, CDR1 SQVTM and CDR2 ANQGSEA. The CDR3 consists of 14 residues.

The rearrangement links TRBV29-1 to TRBJ2-2; a weak D match, TRBD1 (5 bases). This TCR derives from a middle-aged woman with alopecia areata. Some clones in this sample may be carry-over from other donors' samples. The sequencing here drew on whole blood, taken in connection with sensitization to the hapten diphenylcyclopropenone (DPC). The chain's CDR3 is CSVAYRLPAGELFF. The DNA of the CDR3 is TGCAGCGTTGCTTACAGGCTGCCCGCCGGGGAGCTGTTTTTT.